A single sample is the source of the 24 T cell receptor beta chains below, sequenced in a study of cytomegalovirus exposure and HLA in healthy donors. The protocol was immunoSEQ multiplex PCR, while the TCRdb copy is restricted to in-frame clones and leaves out a portion. This sample has 200,000 to 250,000 clones, with around 86% found just once. Material for sequencing was PBMCs. These receptors were taken from a woman under 30 in good health and CMV-seropositive.

Remarks on this clone: At the DNA level, this CDR3 is encoded by other sequences in the same sample as well. This chain joins TRBV12-5 and TRBJ1-1; D is possibly TRBD1 (5 bases). CDR1 and CDR2 (germline): LGHNT, FRNRAP. Trimming took 4 bases from V and 1 from J, leaving 7 bases between them. This CDR3 region has 13 residues. The CDR3 DNA is TGTGCTAGTGGTTGGGGGGGGAACACTGAAGCTTTCTTT. Amino acids: CASGWGGNTEAFF.

The CDR3 here is CASSIDRYYEQYF. CDR3 nucleotide sequence: TGTGCCAGCAGTATAGACAGATATTACGAGCAGTACTTC. This chain links TRBV6-5 with TRBJ2-7, with D possibly matching TRBD1 (5 bases). Germline CDR1 MNHEY, CDR2 SVGAGI. V shed 5 bases and J shed 4 bases, with 12 bases lying between them. The CDR3 is 13 amino acids.

The V and J genes are TRBV13 and TRBJ2-7; TRBD2 matches 9 bases. V trimming: 0 bases; J trimming: 0 bases; junction bases outside the gene matches: 9. This CDR3 is 18 amino acids long. CDR1 is PRHDT and CDR2 is FYEKMQ in the germline V gene (reference sequence). CDR3: CASSLGLGLAGLSYEQYF. The CDR3 coding sequence is TGTGCCAGCAGCTTAGGCCTTGGGCTAGCGGGGCTCTCCTACGAGCAGTACTTC.

V usage is TRBV6-5 and J usage is TRBJ2-7; D may be TRBD2 (5 bases). The CDR3 runs 13 residues. V was clipped by 6 bases and J by 3 bases, with 12 bases between them. Germline V CDR1 and CDR2: MNHEY, SVGAGI. In nucleotides, the CDR3 is TGTGCCAGCAGACGCCGGGCGGGCTACGAGCAGTACTTC. Translating gives CASRRRAGYEQYF.

The chain combines TRBV5-6 with TRBJ2-7, with 10 bases that match TRBD1. The CDR3 has 15 amino acids. The V and J ends lost 3 bases and 5 bases, in that order; junction bases with no gene match: 8. Germline CDR1 reads SGHDT; CDR2 reads YYEEEE. The CDR3: CASSSPGTGVHEQYF. CDR3 sequence (DNA): TGTGCCAGCAGCTCGCCCGGGACAGGGGTCCACGAGCAGTACTTC.

The chain carries TRBV7-3 and TRBJ2-7, with 9 bases lining up with TRBD1. The CDR3 runs to 18 residues. J gave up 2 bases and V 3 bases, and 14 bases lay outside the gene matches. The V gene's germline CDR1 is SGHTA and CDR2 FQGTGA. The CDR3 is CASSFGPGGTGIPYEQYF. CDR3 nucleotide sequence: TGTGCCAGCAGCTTTGGGCCCGGGGGGACAGGGATCCCCTACGAGCAGTACTTC.

This clone came up a few times. The chain is built from TRBV28 and TRBJ1-2; 9 nucleotides align to TRBD1. V lost 6 bases, J lost 4 bases, and 12 bases stayed unmatched. The CDR3 consists of 16 residues. Germline V CDR1 and CDR2: MDHEN, SYDVKM. The DNA of the CDR3 is TGTGCCAGCAGCCTCCCGGGACAGGGTGGGATCTATGGCTACACCTTC. Translating it yields CASSLPGQGGIYGYTF.

The chain joins TRBV11-2 to TRBJ1-2, with 12 nucleotides matching TRBD1. The V gene's germline CDR1 is SGHAT and CDR2 FQNNGV. V lost 5 bases to trimming and J lost 8 bases; unmatched junction nucleotides: 12. The CDR3 totals 16 residues. The CDR3 sequence: CASSLLRDRGPRGYTF. The CDR3 DNA reads TGTGCCAGCAGCCTTCTCCGGGACAGGGGGCCTAGGGGCTACACCTTC. Complete variable domain (other parts from reference TRBV11-2 and TRBJ1-2): EAGVAQSPRYKIIEKRQSVAFWCNPISGHATLYWYQQILGQGPKLLIQFQNNGVVDDSQLPKDRFSAERLKGVDSTLKIQPAKLEDSAVYLCASSLLRDRGPRGYTFGSGTRLTVV.

The chain joins TRBV30 to TRBJ1-1; D ambiguous. This CDR3 is built from 14 residues. CDR1 and CDR2 from the germline V gene are GTSNPN and SVGIG (reference sequence). The V end lost 7 bases, the J end lost 4 bases, and 19 bases lay between the germline ends. Here the CDR3 reads CASAIEEGGTEAFF. As DNA, the CDR3 is TGTGCCTCCGCTATAGAGGAGGGAGGCACTGAAGCTTTCTTT.

This chain connects TRBV2 to TRBJ1-2; D gene ambiguous. The germline V gene encodes CDR1 SNHLY and CDR2 FYNNEI. The length of the CDR3 is 13 residues. V was pared by 3 bases and J by 4 bases, with 9 bases between. CDR3 region: CASSDPAIYGYTF. Here the CDR3 DNA reads TGTGCCAGCAGTGATCCAGCGATCTATGGCTACACCTTC.

The table lists this clone with a count of one. The rearrangement joins TRBV6-6 to TRBJ1-2; tentative D call: TRBD1 (6 bases). CDR3 length equals 14 residues. V was cut by 0 bases and J by 4 bases, with 9 bases left in between. The V gene's germline CDR1 is MNHNY and CDR2 SVGAGI (reference sequence). CDR3 DNA sequence: TGTGCCAGCAGTTACTCGGGGACATCCTATGGCTACACCTTC. It is translated as CASSYSGTSYGYTF.

The CDR3: CASSLVGRGGYGYTF. The CDR3 bases are TGTGCCAGCAGCTTAGTAGGTCGAGGGGGCTATGGCTACACCTTC. The genes are TRBV7-9 and TRBJ1-2, with D possibly matching TRBD1 (6 bases). V lost 1 base to trimming and J lost 4 bases, with 13 bases between them. CDR3 length: 15 amino acids. Looked up from germline, CDR1 is SEHNR and CDR2 is FQNEAQ (reference sequence).

CDR3: CASSFLASLGYEQYF. In nucleotides, the CDR3 is TGTGCCAGCAGCTTTCTAGCGTCCCTGGGGTACGAGCAGTACTTC. V gene TRBV11-2 combines with J gene TRBJ2-7; tentative D call: TRBD2 (6 bases). This CDR3 has 15 residues. CDR1 and CDR2 from the germline V gene are SGHAT and FQNNGV. Trimming left V 3 bases short and J 4 bases short, with 16 bases between.

The CDR3, as DNA: TGTGCCAGCAGTCGGGACTGGAACACTGAAGCTTTCTTT. This encodes CASSRDWNTEAFF. V gene TRBV6-1 combines with J gene TRBJ1-1, with a weak D call TRBD1 (5 bases). CDR3 size: 13 residues. Germline CDR1 is MNHNS and CDR2 is SASEGT. Trimming stripped 5 bases from V and 1 base from J, with 8 bases between.

The genes are TRBV29-1 and TRBJ2-1; no firm D call. Germline loops: CDR1 SQVTM, CDR2 ANQGSEA. The V and J ends lost 5 bases and 4 bases respectively, with 6 bases between them. The CDR3 length is 11 residues. CDR3 protein: CSVSHYNEQFF. DNA for the CDR3: TGCAGCGTTTCACATTACAATGAGCAGTTCTTC.

This clone was detected once. The DNA for the CDR3 is TGCGCCAGCAGCCAAGAAACTAGCAGTAACAATGAGCAGTTCTTC. Amino acid sequence: CASSQETSSNNEQFF. J is TRBJ2-1 and V is TRBV4-1; a possible D gene is TRBD2 (6 bases). Germline assignment: CDR1 MGHRA and CDR2 YSYEKL. This CDR3 is built from 15 residues. V lost 0 bases, J lost 5 bases, and 11 bases lay in between.

This clone was seen only a few times. V usage is TRBV19 and J usage is TRBJ1-5, with D tentatively TRBD1 (5 bases). Germline V gene data show CDR1 as LNHDA and CDR2 as SQIVND (reference sequence). This CDR3 contains 15 residues. V lost 9 bases and J lost 1, with 16 bases in between. The CDR3 DNA reads as TGTGCCAGCGACGGAGGGACGGGAAGCAATCAGCCCCAGCATTTT. This translates into CASDGGTGSNQPQHF.

On this clone itself: The identical CDR3 is also encoded by other nucleotide sequences in the sample. The chain uses TRBV6-5 and TRBJ2-1; 11 bases agree with TRBD2. The CDR3 runs 15 residues. Trimming cost V 2 bases and J 7 bases; bases outside gene matches: 4. From germline, CDR1 is MNHEY and CDR2 SVGAGI. The chain's CDR3 is CASSYGLAGGNEQFF. The CDR3 DNA reads TGTGCCAGCAGTTACGGGCTAGCGGGAGGTAATGAGCAGTTCTTC.

The CDR3: CASSPGSNYEQYF. The DNA for the CDR3 is TGTGCCAGCAGCCCCGGGAGCAACTACGAGCAGTACTTC. V is TRBV9 and J is TRBJ2-7; D possibly corresponds to TRBD2 (6 bases). CDR3 length equals 13 residues. Germline V gene data show CDR1 as SGDLS and CDR2 as YYNGEE. V was clipped by 4 bases and J by 3 bases, with 11 bases between them.

This clone was counted once. The chain combines TRBV9 with TRBJ2-3; 10 bases are a match to TRBD2. Trimming cost V 4 bases and J 0 bases; bases outside gene matches: 5. Germline CDR1 is SGDLS and CDR2 is YYNGEE. This CDR3 has 16 amino acids. The CDR3 spells CASSSGLAESTDTQYF. CDR3 DNA: TGTGCCAGCAGCTCAGGACTAGCGGAAAGCACAGATACGCAGTATTTT.

The chain carries TRBV6-1 and TRBJ2-1, with 13 bases identical to TRBD2. V lost 7 bases and J lost 7; bases outside the gene matches: 7. CDR1 is MNHNS, CDR2 SASEGT, per germline. CDR3 length: 15 amino acids. CDR3 in DNA: TGTGCCAGCAACCCAATGGGACTAGCGGGAAATGAGCAGTTCTTC. This gives the protein CASNPMGLAGNEQFF.

V and J are TRBV6-5 and TRBJ2-7; possibly TRBD1 for D (5 bases). CDR1 and CDR2 (germline): MNHEY, SVGAGI. With 8 bases removed from V and 0 bases from J, the gap between germline ends came to 11 bases. This CDR3 has 13 amino acids. CDR3 sequence (DNA): TGTGCCAGCGGGGCTGGTGGCTCCTACGAGCAGTACTTC. This gives the protein CASGAGGSYEQYF.

This clone was detected ten times or more. The rearrangement joins TRBV19 to TRBJ1-5; D ambiguous. V lost 5 bases and J 3 bases, leaving 11 bases between the germline ends. CDR1 is LNHDA, CDR2 SQIVND, per germline (reference sequence). There are 14 residues in the CDR3. The CDR3 coding sequence is TGTGCCAGTAGTCGGGAAGGGTACAATCAGCCCCAGCATTTT. Protein: CASSREGYNQPQHF. The whole variable domain, filled in from reference TRBV19 and TRBJ1-5, reads DGGITQSPKYLFRKEGQNVTLSCEQNLNHDAMYWYRQDPGQGLRLIYYSQIVNDFQKGDIAEGYSVSREKKESFPLTVTSAQKNPTAFYLCASSREGYNQPQHFGDGTRLSIL.

The chain links TRBV9 to TRBJ2-3; D possibly corresponds to TRBD1 (5 bases). The V gene's germline CDR1 is SGDLS and CDR2 YYNGEE. V was cut by 2 bases and J by 2 bases, with 12 bases left in between. The CDR3 has 15 residues. CDR3: CASSVDGHSTDTQYF. CDR3 coding DNA: TGTGCCAGCAGCGTGGATGGACATTCCACAGATACGCAGTATTTT.